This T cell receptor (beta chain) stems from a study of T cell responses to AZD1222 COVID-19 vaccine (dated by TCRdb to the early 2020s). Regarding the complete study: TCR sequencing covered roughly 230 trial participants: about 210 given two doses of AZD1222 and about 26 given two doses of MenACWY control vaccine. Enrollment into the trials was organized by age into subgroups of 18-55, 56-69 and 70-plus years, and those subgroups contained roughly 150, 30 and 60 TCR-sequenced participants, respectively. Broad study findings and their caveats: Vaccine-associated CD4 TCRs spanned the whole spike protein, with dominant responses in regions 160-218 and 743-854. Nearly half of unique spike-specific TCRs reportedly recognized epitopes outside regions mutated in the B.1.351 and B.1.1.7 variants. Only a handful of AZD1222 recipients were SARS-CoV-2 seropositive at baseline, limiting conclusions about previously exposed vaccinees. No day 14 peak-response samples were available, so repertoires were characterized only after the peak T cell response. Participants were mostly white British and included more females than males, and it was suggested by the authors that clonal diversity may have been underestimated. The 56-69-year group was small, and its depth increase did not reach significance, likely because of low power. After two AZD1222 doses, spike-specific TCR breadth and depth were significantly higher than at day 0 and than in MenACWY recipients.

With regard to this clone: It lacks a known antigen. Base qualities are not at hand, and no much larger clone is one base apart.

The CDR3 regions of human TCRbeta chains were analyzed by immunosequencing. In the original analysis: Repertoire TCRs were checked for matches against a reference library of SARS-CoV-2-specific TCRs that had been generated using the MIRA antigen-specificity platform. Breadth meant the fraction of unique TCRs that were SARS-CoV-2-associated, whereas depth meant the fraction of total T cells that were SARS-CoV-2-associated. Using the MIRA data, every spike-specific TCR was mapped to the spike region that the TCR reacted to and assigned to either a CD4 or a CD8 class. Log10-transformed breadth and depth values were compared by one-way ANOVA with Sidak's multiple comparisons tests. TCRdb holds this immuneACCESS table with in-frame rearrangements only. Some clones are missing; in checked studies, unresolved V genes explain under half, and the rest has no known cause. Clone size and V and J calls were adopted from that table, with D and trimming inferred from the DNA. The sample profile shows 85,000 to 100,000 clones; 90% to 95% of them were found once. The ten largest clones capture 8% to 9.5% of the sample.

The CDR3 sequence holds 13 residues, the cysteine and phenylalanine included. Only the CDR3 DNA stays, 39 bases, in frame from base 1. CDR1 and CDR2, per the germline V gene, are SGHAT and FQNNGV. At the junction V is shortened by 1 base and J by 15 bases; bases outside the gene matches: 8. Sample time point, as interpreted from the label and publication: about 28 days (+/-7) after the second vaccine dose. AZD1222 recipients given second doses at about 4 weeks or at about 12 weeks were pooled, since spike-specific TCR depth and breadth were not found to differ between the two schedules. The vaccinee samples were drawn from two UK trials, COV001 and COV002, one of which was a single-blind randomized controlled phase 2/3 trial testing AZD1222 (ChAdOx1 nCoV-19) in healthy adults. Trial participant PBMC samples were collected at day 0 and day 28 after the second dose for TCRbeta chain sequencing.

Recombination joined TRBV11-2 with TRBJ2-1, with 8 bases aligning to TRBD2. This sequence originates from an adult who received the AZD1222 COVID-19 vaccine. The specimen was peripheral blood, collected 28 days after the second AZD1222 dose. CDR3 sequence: CASSLVNAGGMFF. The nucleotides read TGTGCCAGCAGCTTAGTTAACGCGGGAGGTATGTTCTTC.